The 5 T cell receptor beta chains reported below all come from one sample, sequenced in a study of blood T cell repertoires in COVID-19. Libraries were prepared by immunoSEQ multiplex PCR; TCRdb keeps only in-frame clonotypes and omits some of them. Of 220,000 or so clones listed, 80% to 85% were seen once; the top ten hold around 8%. Sequences were obtained from peripheral blood. The source is a woman older than 75 with COVID-19, enrolled during active disease.

The rearrangement joins TRBV28 to TRBJ1-3; tentatively, D is TRBD1 (5 bases). The CDR3 totals 14 residues. V was cut by 3 bases and J by 7 bases, with 13 bases left in between. CDR1 MDHEN and CDR2 SYDVKM come from the germline V gene. CDR3 bases: TGTGCCAGCAGTTTTGGGGGAGGGGTTAACACCATATATTTT. Translation: CASSFGGGVNTIYF.

J is TRBJ1-1 and V is TRBV9, with 7 bases fitting TRBD1. The CDR3 contains 16 residues. Germline lookup yields CDR1 SGDLS and CDR2 YYNGEE. Trimming removed 4 bases from V and 0 bases from J; junction bases left unmatched: 9. CDR3 DNA sequence: TGTGCCAGCAGCCCGACAGGGCCCTCCATGAACACTGAAGCTTTCTTT. Encoded protein: CASSPTGPSMNTEAFF.

V gene TRBV5-1 combines with J gene TRBJ2-7; the match to TRBD1 covers 8 bases. Germline CDR1 is SGHRS and CDR2 is YFSETQ. V shed 4 bases, J shed 5 bases, and the junction held 8 bases outside the gene matches. The CDR3 totals 14 residues. The CDR3 loop reads CASSPRQGNNEQYF. The CDR3 nucleotides read TGCGCCAGCAGCCCCCGACAGGGGAACAACGAGCAGTACTTC.

V and J are TRBV10-3 and TRBJ1-3; D gene ambiguous. Trimming took off 3 bases at V and 4 bases at J, with 13 bases between the two ends. This CDR3 is built from 15 residues. Germline V gene sequence: CDR1 ENHRY, CDR2 SYGVKD. In DNA form, the CDR3 reads TGTGCCATCAGTGATGGGTCAGGCCGGGGAAACACCATATATTTT. Encoded protein: CAISDGSGRGNTIYF.

The rearrangement joins TRBV6-5 to TRBJ1-2; D is unresolved. This CDR3 contains 15 residues. V was trimmed by 7 bases and J by 5 bases, leaving 20 bases between them. The germline gives CDR1 MNHEY, CDR2 SVGAGI. This chain's CDR3 is CASKHPTGRGYGYTF. The CDR3 coding sequence is TGTGCCAGCAAGCATCCGACGGGCCGGGGTTATGGCTACACCTTC.